This T cell receptor beta chain was identified in a study of blood T cell repertoires in COVID-19. On the study more broadly: Acute and convalescent COVID-19 specimens originated in the United States, Italy and Spain.

The CDR3 has 16 residues. Germline V gene data show CDR1 as SEHNR and CDR2 as FQNEAQ (reference sequence). V was clipped by 5 bases and J by 2 bases, with 16 bases between them. Original processing notes: For nucleated cells, counts were estimated from reference gene primer amplification. Sequencing was performed with immunoSEQ multiplex PCR; in TCRdb, only in-frame clones are kept and a portion is missing. V, J and clone size are those of that table, while D and trimming were read from the DNA. This table holds roughly 120,000 clones, 88% found once. The chain has TRBV7-9 and TRBJ2-4; TRBD1 might be the D (5 bases). The source of this sequence is a woman aged 65 to 85 who had recovered from COVID-19. Input material: peripheral blood. CDR3 amino acids: CASSPHGVGPKNIQYF. CDR3 sequence (DNA): TGTGCCAGCAGCCCCCATGGAGTGGGGCCCAAAAACATTCAGTACTTC.